This is a list of T cell receptor beta chains from one sample in a study of a mutant IDH1 vaccine in newly diagnosed glioma. Antigen specificity for these receptors is unknown. The repertoire was sequenced with immunoSEQ multiplex PCR; TCRdb's copy has only in-frame clones and lacks some. The sample carries 100,000 to 120,000 clones, 90% recorded once. This material consisted of PBMCs, taken from a glioma patient whose treatment included an IDH1 peptide vaccine. These receptors came from a woman aged 45 to 65 with glioma. Both conserved end residues are part of each CDR3. The D gene is left open where the match is weak. A clone size is listed for some rows: how often the clone was seen (once, few, many), or a class if it is expanded.

J | V | size | D | DNA | CDR3
TRBJ1-4 | TRBV27 | - | TRBD1 | TGTGCCAGCAGTTCTAGGACAGGGGGGCCGGGAAAACTGTTTTTT | CASSSRTGGPGKLFF
TRBJ2-5 | TRBV30 | - | - | TGTGCCTGGAGTCGGCTTAGCGTGGGGGAGACCCAGTACTTC | CAWSRLSVGETQYF
TRBJ2-7 | TRBV7-8 | - | - | TGTGCCAGCAGCTTACCCAGGGTGGGTCCCTACGAGCAGTACTTC | CASSLPRVGPYEQYF
TRBJ2-7 | TRBV5-1 | - | - | TGCGCCAGCAGCTTGGCCTTCGGCAGGGCCTACGAGCAGTACTTC | CASSLAFGRAYEQYF
TRBJ2-1 | TRBV28 | - | - | TGTGCCAGCAGTGAGACTAACTCTATGGAGCAGTTCTTC | CASSETNSMEQFF
TRBJ2-7 | TRBV7-2 | once | - | TGTGCCAGCAGCTTACAATTGCTTAGCTCCTACGAGCAGTACTTC | CASSLQLLSSYEQYF
TRBJ2-1 | TRBV7-3 | - | TRBD1 | TGTGCCAGCAGCCAACGGGGACAGTCCTACAATGAGCAGTTCTTC | CASSQRGQSYNEQFF
TRBJ2-3 | TRBV30 | - | TRBD1 | TGTGCCTGGACCTCCCGGGACAGGGTCACAGATACGCAGTATTTT | CAWTSRDRVTDTQYF
TRBJ2-1 | TRBV5-5 | - | - | TGTGCCAGCAGCTTGGCCGCCCCTCCCTACAATGAGCAGTTCTTC | CASSLAAPPYNEQFF
TRBJ1-2 | TRBV30 | - | - | TGTGCCTGGAGCGTACGAACATATGTCTATGGCTACACCTTC | CAWSVRTYVYGYTF
TRBJ2-3 | TRBV6-1 | few | - | TGTGCCAGCAGTGAAGCGTCCCCAGATACGCAGTATTTT | CASSEASPDTQYF
TRBJ2-2 | TRBV29-1 | - | - | TGCAGCGTTTTCATAGTCACCGGGGAGCTGTTTTTT | CSVFIVTGELFF
TRBJ2-1 | TRBV19 | - | TRBD1 | TGTGCCAGTAGTTCATTACAGGGGGATCGCTCCTACAATGAGCAGTTCTTC | CASSSLQGDRSYNEQFF
TRBJ2-7 | TRBV5-4 | - | - | TGTGCCAGCACCTCCAAGGAGACGGGCTCCTACGAGCAGTACTTC | CASTSKETGSYEQYF
TRBJ1-1 | TRBV28 | once | - | TGTGCCAGCAGTTTGGACGCGGGGTGGGGGCTGAACACTGAAGCTTTCTTT | CASSLDAGWGLNTEAFF
TRBJ2-1 | TRBV5-1 | once | TRBD2 | TGCGCCAGCAGCTTATCCGGGACTAGCGGCCACAATGAGCAGTTCTTC | CASSLSGTSGHNEQFF
TRBJ2-7 | TRBV11-3 | - | - | TGTGCCAGCAGCCTCCGGGACATCAACGAGCAGTACTTC | CASSLRDINEQYF
TRBJ1-2 | TRBV19 | - | TRBD1 | TGTGCCAGTAGTACCACAGGGGACTATGGCTACACCTTC | CASSTTGDYGYTF
TRBJ2-7 | TRBV10-1 | - | TRBD1 | TGCGCCAGCAGTGACGGGACAGGGGTCTACGAGCAGTACTTC | CASSDGTGVYEQYF
TRBJ2-2 | TRBV7-9 | - | TRBD2 | TGTGCCAGCACCCAGGCGGGGGACGGGGAGCTGTTTTTT | CASTQAGDGELFF
TRBJ2-3 | TRBV15 | - | - | TGTGCCACCAGCTCGGGACTCGGGGGCACAGATACGCAGTATTTT | CATSSGLGGTDTQYF
TRBJ2-7 | TRBV5-1 | - | TRBD1 | TGCGCCAGCAGCTTGGGGACAGGGGGCTACGAGCAGTACTTC | CASSLGTGGYEQYF
TRBJ1-5 | TRBV19 | few | - | TGTGCCAGTAGTATAGCAAATCAGCCCCAGCATTTT | CASSIANQPQHF
TRBJ2-7 | TRBV28 | - | - | TGTGCCAGCAGTTTAGCCCAGGACGGAAACTACGAGCAGTACTTC | CASSLAQDGNYEQYF
TRBJ1-3 | TRBV5-4 | - | - | TGTGCCAGCGGCACGGCGGGAAACACCATATATTTT | CASGTAGNTIYF
TRBJ1-5 | TRBV5-5 | - | TRBD1 | TGTGCCAGCAGCTTGGAGACAGGGGGCAATCAGCCCCAGCATTTT | CASSLETGGNQPQHF
TRBJ1-3 | TRBV9 | - | - | TGTGCCAGCAGCGTAGCTTCGGAGGGGGTTGGTGGAAACACCATATATTTT | CASSVASEGVGGNTIYF
TRBJ2-5 | TRBV19 | - | TRBD2 | TGTGCCAGTAGTATAGATCTCAGAGCGGGAGGTTCCTTGAAGGCCCAGTACTTC | CASSIDLRAGGSLKAQYF
TRBJ2-5 | TRBV7-9 | - | - | TGTGCCAGCAGCTTAGAAGGTGCAGGCCGGTACTTC | CASSLEGAGRYF